This TCR beta chain was identified in a study of T cells after yellow fever vaccination. Study-level background: Any fraction with a low cell number was prepared using SMART-Seq v4 Ultra Low Input. Notes on the study in general: On re-exposure, the response was weaker but peaked faster, at day 5 versus 15.

TCRdb reprocessed the 5' RACE reads with MiXCR, giving one entry per CDR3 protein. The sample carries more than 350,000 distinct CDR3 sequences, around a tenth recorded once. The sample holds a few counts of this clonotype. Antigen specificity is unknown. Looked up from germline, CDR1 is SGHKS and CDR2 is YYEKEE (reference sequence). The CDR3 contains 18 residues. Trimming shortened V by 5 bases and J by 0 bases, and 22 bases separated the two germline ends. This TCR derives from a man aged 18 to 29 who received the YFV17D yellow fever vaccine. J is TRBJ2-3 and V is TRBV5-5; D is unclear. The material sequenced was PBMCs, taken on the day of the first yellow fever vaccination. In DNA form, the CDR3 reads TGTGCCAGCAGTCGTTTTCCCCCCGCGCCTTTGAGCACAGATACGCAGTATTTT. This gives the protein CASSRFPPAPLSTDTQYF.